The subject of this entry is one T cell receptor (beta chain). Antigen specificity is unknown. Using immunoSEQ multiplex PCR, the repertoire was profiled, and TCRdb retains in-frame clones only, with some absent. The profile shows fewer than 70,000 clones, 70% to 90% of them singletons. The data originate from a study of T cell responses to AZD1222 COVID-19 vaccine. Study results and limitations: The study found vaccine-associated CD4 TCRs spanning spike, dominant at 160-218 and 743-854.

Germline CDR1 and CDR2: LGHNA and YNFKEQ. This CDR3 is 15 amino acids long. Unmatched junction bases numbered 3, after V lost 1 base and J lost 0 bases. This specimen consisted of peripheral blood, obtained on day 0 of AZD1222 vaccination. This rearrangement joins TRBV4-2 to TRBJ2-7; 7 bases are shared with TRBD2. This sequence originates from an adult in good health. CDR3 in DNA: TGTGCCAGCAGCCAAGGAGGGGAGGGCTCCTACGAGCAGTACTTC. This sequence encodes CASSQGGEGSYEQYF.